The clone carrying this TCR beta chain was detected only a few times. Its antigen is as yet unknown. Amplification of the TCR beta CDR3 was achieved through multiplex PCR with 32 V and 13 J primers. TCRdb re-called the multiplex PCR reads with MiXCR, one entry per CDR3 protein. The sample holds around 20,000 distinct CDR3 sequences, around 26% seen once. The data belong to a study of immune heterogeneity within non-small cell lung tumors. Study overall: Histologically, a handful of tumors were squamous cell carcinomas and about 11 were non-squamous carcinomas. The remaining 1 tumor was not otherwise specified. Study conclusions and caveats: Significant yet moderate, the positive correlation between local T-cell clonality and local tumor mutational burden reached an R of about 0.34. Tumor sites in a patient shared identical dominant CDR3 beta clonotypes and also carried site-unique high-frequency clones.

Genomic DNA from bulk tumor acted as the template, and about 600 ng was loaded per sample. Surgical sampling yielded several biopsies per primary tumor (spaced far apart). Curative surgical treatment was performed in patients who had newly diagnosed, untreated non-small cell lung cancer. Donors comprised newly diagnosed non-small cell lung cancer patients undergoing surgery with curative intent. The ends lost 8 bases at V and 6 bases at J; junction bases unmatched: 12. Per germline, CDR1 SQVTM and CDR2 ANQGSEA. The CDR3 length is 13 residues. Sequenced: lung tumor tissue. The TCR comes from a man between 40 and 49 years old with non-small cell lung cancer. The rearrangement links TRBV29-1 to TRBJ2-7; 8 positions agree with TRBD1. Here the CDR3 DNA reads TGCAGCATCCTCCGGGACAGGAAAGGCGAGCAGTACTTC. It specifies CSILRDRKGEQYF.